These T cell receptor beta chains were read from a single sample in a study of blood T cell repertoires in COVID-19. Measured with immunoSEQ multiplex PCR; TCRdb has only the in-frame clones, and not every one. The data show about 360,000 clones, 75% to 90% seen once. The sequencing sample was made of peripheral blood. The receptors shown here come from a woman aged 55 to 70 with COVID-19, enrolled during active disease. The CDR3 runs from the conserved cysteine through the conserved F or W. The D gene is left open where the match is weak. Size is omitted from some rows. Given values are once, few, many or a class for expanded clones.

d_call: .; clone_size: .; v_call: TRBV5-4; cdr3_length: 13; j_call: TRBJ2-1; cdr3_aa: CASSTGLRNEQFF; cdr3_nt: TGTGCCAGCAGCACGGGACTTAGAAATGAGCAGTTCTTC
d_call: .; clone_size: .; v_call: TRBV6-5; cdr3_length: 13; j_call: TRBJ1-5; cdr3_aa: CASTPQGNQPQHF; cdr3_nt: TGTGCCAGCACCCCGCAGGGCAATCAGCCCCAGCATTTT
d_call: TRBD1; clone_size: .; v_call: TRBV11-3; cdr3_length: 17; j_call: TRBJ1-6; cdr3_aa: CASSSPSGDRANSPLHF; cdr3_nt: TGTGCCAGCAGCTCTCCCTCCGGGGACAGGGCCAATTCACCCCTCCACTTT
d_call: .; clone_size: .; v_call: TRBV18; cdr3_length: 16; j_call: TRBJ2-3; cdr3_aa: CASSLPSGTGTDTQYF; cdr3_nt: TGTGCCAGCTCACTACCGTCGGGTACCGGCACAGATACGCAGTATTTT
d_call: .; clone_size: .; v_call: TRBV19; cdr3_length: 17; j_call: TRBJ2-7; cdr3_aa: CASSIDKRRGSSYEQYF; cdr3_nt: TGTGCCAGTAGTATAGACAAGAGGCGAGGGAGCTCCTACGAGCAGTACTTC
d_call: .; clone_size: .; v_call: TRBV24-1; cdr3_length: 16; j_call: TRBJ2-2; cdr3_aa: CATSDSLRANTGELFF; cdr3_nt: TGTGCCACCAGTGACAGCCTCAGGGCGAATACCGGGGAGCTGTTTTTT
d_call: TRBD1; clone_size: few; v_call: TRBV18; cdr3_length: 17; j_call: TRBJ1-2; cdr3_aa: CASSPGTGRTGFDGYTF; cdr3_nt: TGTGCCAGCTCACCGGGGACGGGACGGACAGGGTTCGATGGCTACACCTTC
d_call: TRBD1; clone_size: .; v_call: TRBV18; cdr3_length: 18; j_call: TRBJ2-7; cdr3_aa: CASSPTPGTGEYYYEQYF; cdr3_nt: TGTGCCAGCTCACCAACCCCGGGGACAGGGGAATATTACTACGAGCAGTACTTC
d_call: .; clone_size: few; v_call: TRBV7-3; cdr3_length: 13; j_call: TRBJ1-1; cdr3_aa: CASSRQSNTEAFF; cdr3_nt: TGTGCCAGCAGTAGACAGTCGAACACTGAAGCTTTCTTT
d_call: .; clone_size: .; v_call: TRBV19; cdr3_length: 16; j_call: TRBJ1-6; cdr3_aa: CATGGSQSLNNSPLHF; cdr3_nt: TGTGCCACGGGGGGGTCCCAAAGCCTAAATAATTCACCCCTCCACTTT
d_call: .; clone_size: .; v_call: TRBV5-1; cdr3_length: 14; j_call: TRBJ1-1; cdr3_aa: CASSLGSLNTEAFF; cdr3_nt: TGCGCCAGCAGCTTGGGGAGTTTGAACACTGAAGCTTTCTTT
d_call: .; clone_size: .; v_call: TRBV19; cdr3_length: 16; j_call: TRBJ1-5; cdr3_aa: CASRPEQGTSNQPQHF; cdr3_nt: TGTGCCAGTAGACCTGAACAGGGAACAAGCAATCAGCCCCAGCATTTT
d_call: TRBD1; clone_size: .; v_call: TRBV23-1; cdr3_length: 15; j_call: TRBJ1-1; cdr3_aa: CASSPRQGTGTEAFF; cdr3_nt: TGCGCCAGCAGTCCCAGACAGGGGACGGGCACTGAAGCTTTCTTT
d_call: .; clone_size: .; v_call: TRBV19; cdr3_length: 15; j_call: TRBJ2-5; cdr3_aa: CASSISSLYQETQYF; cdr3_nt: TGTGCCAGTAGTATCTCCTCGTTGTACCAAGAGACCCAGTACTTC
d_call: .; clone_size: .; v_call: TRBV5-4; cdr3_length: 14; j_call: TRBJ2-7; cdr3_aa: CASRASSESYEQYF; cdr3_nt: TGTGCCAGCAGGGCTTCTAGCGAATCCTACGAGCAGTACTTC